This T cell receptor (beta chain) stems from a study of shared clonotypes between healthy human individuals. Study at large: Each donor contributed plates that comprised three CD4 naive, three CD4 memory, two CD8 naive and one CD8 memory. Study conclusions and caveats: In contrast to clonotypes shared by all four donors, non-shared clonotypes had lower generation probabilities. Expectations were that clonotype sharing among donors would be affected by sequencing depth.

Worth noting for this clone: Its antigen is as yet unknown.

Samples underwent the assay at deep level. Libraries were prepared by immunoSEQ multiplex PCR; TCRdb keeps only in-frame clonotypes and omits some of them. The sample records 2.3 million or so clones, over 90% being singletons. The CDR3 sequence is 13 residues long. Trimming stripped 7 bases from V and 0 bases from J, with 9 bases between. CDR1 is MGHDK, CDR2 SYGVNS, per germline. The gene calls are TRBV25-1 and TRBJ1-1; unclear D gene. This clonotype was sampled from a young man in good health. Some clones in this sample may be carry-over from other donors' samples. The sequencing sample was made of naive CD4+ T cells from PBMCs. Subset noted: CD45RA+ positively selected. The chain's CDR3 is CASTPSMNTEAFF. CDR3 sequence (DNA): TGTGCCAGCACCCCCAGCATGAACACTGAAGCTTTCTTT.